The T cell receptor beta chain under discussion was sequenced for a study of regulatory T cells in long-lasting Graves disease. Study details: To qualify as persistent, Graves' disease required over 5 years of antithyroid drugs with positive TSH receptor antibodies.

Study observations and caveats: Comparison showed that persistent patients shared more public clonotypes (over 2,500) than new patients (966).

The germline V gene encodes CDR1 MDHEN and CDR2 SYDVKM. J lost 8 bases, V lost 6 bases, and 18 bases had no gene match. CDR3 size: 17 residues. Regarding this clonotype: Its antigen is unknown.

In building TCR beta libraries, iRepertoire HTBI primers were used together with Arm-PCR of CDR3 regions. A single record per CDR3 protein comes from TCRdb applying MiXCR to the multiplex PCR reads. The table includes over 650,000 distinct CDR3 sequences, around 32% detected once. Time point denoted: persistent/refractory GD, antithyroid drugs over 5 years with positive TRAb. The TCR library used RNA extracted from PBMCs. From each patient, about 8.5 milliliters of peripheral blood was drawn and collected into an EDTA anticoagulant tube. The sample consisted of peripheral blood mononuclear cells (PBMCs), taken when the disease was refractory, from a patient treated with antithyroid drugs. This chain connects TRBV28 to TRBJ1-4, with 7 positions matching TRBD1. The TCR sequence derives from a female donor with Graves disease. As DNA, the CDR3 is TGTGCCAGCAGCTTCGGAGCCCGGACAGGAGTGGAGGAAAAACTGTTTTTT. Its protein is CASSFGARTGVEEKLFF.